The 8 T cell receptor beta chains below come from one sample, sequenced in a study of early T cells in non-severe SARS-CoV-2 infection. One entry per CDR3 protein, called by TCRdb with MiXCR from the 5' RACE reads. The repertoire holds around 40,000 distinct CDR3 sequences, with 9.5% to 13% as singletons. Sample: whole blood. These receptors originate from an adult who was a healthcare worker with PCR-confirmed SARS-CoV-2 infection or an uninfected control (not recorded which).

The chain is built from TRBV29-1 and TRBJ2-1; D unclear. V was cut by 0 bases and J by 0 bases, with 12 bases left in between. Per germline, CDR1 SQVTM and CDR2 ANQGSEA. There are 16 residues in the CDR3. The CDR3 region is CSVEDRAIRSYNEQFF. CDR3 bases: TGCAGCGTTGAAGATCGAGCGATTCGCTCCTACAATGAGCAGTTCTTC.

V and J are TRBV20-1 and TRBJ2-7, with 8 bases lining up with TRBD1. V lost 4 bases, J lost 0 bases, and 8 bases stayed unmatched. Germline CDR1 reads DFQATT; CDR2 reads SNEGSKA (reference sequence). The CDR3 covers 15 residues. The CDR3 sequence is CSATSRGRPSYEQYF. The CDR3 DNA follows: TGCAGTGCTACGAGCAGGGGGCGCCCCTCCTACGAGCAGTACTTC.

In its sample, this clonotype was seen many times. This rearrangement joins TRBV12-3 or TRBV12-4 to TRBJ2-3; either TRBD1 or TRBD2 may supply D (6 bases each). V was clipped by 3 bases and J by 3 bases, with 13 bases between them. The CDR3 loop spans 15 amino acids. The CDR3: CASSLGGIVTDTQYF. Here the CDR3 DNA reads TGTGCCAGCAGTTTGGGGGGCATTGTGACAGATACGCAGTATTTT.

This clonotype was counted many times. The chain recombines TRBV7-2 with TRBJ2-3, with 7 nucleotides matching TRBD2. Trimming cost V 5 bases and J 2 bases; bases outside gene matches: 4. The germline gives CDR1 SGHTA, CDR2 FQGNSA. The CDR3 consists of 14 residues. CDR3 in DNA: TGTGCCAGCAGCCGACTAGCAGACACAGATACGCAGTATTTT. This sequence encodes CASSRLADTDTQYF.

This clonotype showed up many times. V and J are TRBV27 and TRBJ2-7; D possibly corresponds to TRBD1 (6 bases). V was cut by 1 base and J by 2 bases, with 12 bases left in between. CDR3 length equals 15 residues. Germline lookup yields CDR1 MNHEY and CDR2 SMNVEV (reference sequence). CDR3 in DNA: TGTGCCAGCAGTTTATTAATAGGGGGTACCTACGAGCAGTACTTC. Protein sequence: CASSLLIGGTYEQYF.

The rearrangement uses TRBV9 and TRBJ2-7, with TRBD2 matching over 11 bases. Germline V CDR1 and CDR2: SGDLS, YYNGEE. With 0 bases clipped from V and 4 bases from J, the junction kept 3 bases outside the gene matches. This CDR3 is built from 15 residues. CDR3 in amino acids: CASSVAPSGRYEQYF. The CDR3 DNA is TGTGCCAGCAGCGTAGCTCCTAGCGGGAGGTACGAGCAGTACTTC.

This clonotype was observed at least ten times. The chain couples TRBV12-3 or TRBV12-4 to TRBJ2-7; the match to TRBD1 covers 7 bases. V was pared by 5 bases and J by 1 base, with 14 bases of the junction left unmatched. The CDR3 loop spans 17 amino acids. This CDR3 reads CASSLKGGGQPSYEQYF. The CDR3 DNA is TGTGCCAGCAGTCTTAAAGGGGGCGGGCAGCCGTCCTACGAGCAGTACTTC.

This clonotype was recorded many times. The rearrangement joins TRBV11-1 to TRBJ2-1, with D possibly matching TRBD2 (6 bases). The length of the CDR3 is 14 residues. Germline V CDR1 and CDR2: SGHAT, FQDESV (reference sequence). V was cut by 5 bases and J by 4 bases, with 12 bases left in between. For the CDR3, the DNA is TGTGCCAGCAGCCCTGGGGACTGGTACAATGAGCAGTTCTTC. The encoded protein is CASSPGDWYNEQFF.